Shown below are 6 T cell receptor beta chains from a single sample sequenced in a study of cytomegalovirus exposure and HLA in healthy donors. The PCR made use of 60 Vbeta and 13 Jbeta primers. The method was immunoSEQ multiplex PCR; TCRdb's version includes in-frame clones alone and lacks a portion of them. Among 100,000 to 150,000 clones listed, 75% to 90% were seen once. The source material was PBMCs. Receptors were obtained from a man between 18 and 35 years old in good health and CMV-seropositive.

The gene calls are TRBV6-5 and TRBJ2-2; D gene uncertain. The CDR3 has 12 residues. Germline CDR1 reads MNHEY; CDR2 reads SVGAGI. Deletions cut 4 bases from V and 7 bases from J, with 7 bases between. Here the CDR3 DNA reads TGTGCCAGCAGTTTTATCGGCGGGGAGCTGTTTTTT. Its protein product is CASSFIGGELFF.

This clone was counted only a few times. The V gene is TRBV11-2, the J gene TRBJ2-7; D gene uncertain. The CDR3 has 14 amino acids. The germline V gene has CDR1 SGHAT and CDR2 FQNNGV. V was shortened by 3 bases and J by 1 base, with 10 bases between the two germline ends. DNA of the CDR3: TGTGCCAGCAGCTTCTCGTGGCAGTCCTACGAGCAGTACTTC. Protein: CASSFSWQSYEQYF.

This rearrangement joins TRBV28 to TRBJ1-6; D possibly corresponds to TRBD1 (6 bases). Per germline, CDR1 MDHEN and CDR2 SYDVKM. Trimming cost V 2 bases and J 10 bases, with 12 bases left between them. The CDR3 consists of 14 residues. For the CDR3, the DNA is TGTGCCAGCAGTTTAAGGGGGATGGGGTCACCCCTCCACTTT. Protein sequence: CASSLRGMGSPLHF. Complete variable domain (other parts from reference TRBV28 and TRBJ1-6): DVKVTQSSRYLVKRTGEKVFLECVQDMDHENMFWYRQDPGLGLRLIYFSYDVKMKEKGDIPEGYSVSREKKERFSLILESASTNQTSMYLCASSLRGMGSPLHFGNGTRLTVT.

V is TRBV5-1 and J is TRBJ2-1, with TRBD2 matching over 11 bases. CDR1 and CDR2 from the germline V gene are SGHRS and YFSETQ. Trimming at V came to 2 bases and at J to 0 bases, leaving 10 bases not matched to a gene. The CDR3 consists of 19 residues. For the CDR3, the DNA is TGCGCCAGCAGCTTTCCCCCGGCTAGCGGGGGGCCCTCCTACAATGAGCAGTTCTTC. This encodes CASSFPPASGGPSYNEQFF.

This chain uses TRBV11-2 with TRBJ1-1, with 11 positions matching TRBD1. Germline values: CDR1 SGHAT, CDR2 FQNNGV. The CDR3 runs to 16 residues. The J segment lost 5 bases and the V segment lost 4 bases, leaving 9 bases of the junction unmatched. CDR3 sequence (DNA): TGTGCCAGCAGCTCCCTGGACAGGGGGCCGAGGACTGAAGCTTTCTTT. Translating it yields CASSSLDRGPRTEAFF.

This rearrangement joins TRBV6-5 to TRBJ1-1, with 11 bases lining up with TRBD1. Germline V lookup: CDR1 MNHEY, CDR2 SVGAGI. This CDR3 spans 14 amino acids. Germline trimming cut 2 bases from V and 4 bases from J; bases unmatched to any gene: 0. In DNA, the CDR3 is TGTGCCAGCAGTTACGGGACAGGGGGCACTGAAGCTTTCTTT. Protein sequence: CASSYGTGGTEAFF.